The rows below give T cell receptor beta chains drawn from one sample of a study of T-cell memory formation after mild COVID-19. Each CDR3 protein is one row after TCRdb ran MiXCR on the 5' RACE reads. The sample holds about 560,000 distinct CDR3 sequences, about 20% seen once. The specimen was PBMCs or a T cell subset sorted from them (not recorded which). These receptors were collected from an adult woman who had mild COVID-19 (a few samples of this study predate the infection). Cell type and time point are not known. The CDR3 runs from the conserved cysteine through the conserved F or W. D genes are given only for firm matches. Size tells how often a clone was seen (once, few, many) or the class of an expanded clone, and some rows leave it out.

>14|NA|NA|TRBV19|TRBJ2-1
TGTGCCAGTAGTATGGGGACGGAGGGGAATGAGCAGTTCTTC
CASSMGTEGNEQFF
>16|NA|TRBD1|TRBV18|TRBJ2-1
TGTGCCAGCTCAAAAACCGTCACAGGGGCAAACAATGAGCAGTTCTTC
CASSKTVTGANNEQFF
>11|few|NA|TRBV20-1|TRBJ1-1
TGCAGTGCTCGGACAGCGGTCGAAGCTTTCTTT
CSARTAVEAFF
>15|NA|NA|TRBV27|TRBJ1-5
TGTGCCAGCAGTTTATCGGGGGCCAGCAATCAGCCCCAGCATTTT
CASSLSGASNQPQHF
>15|NA|TRBD1|TRBV4-2|TRBJ1-1
TGTGCCAGCAGCCAGGGACAGGGGGCTTGGACTGAAGCTTTCTTT
CASSQGQGAWTEAFF
>13|few|TRBD1|TRBV12-3/TRBV12-4|TRBJ1-1
TGTGCCAGCAGCCCCATGACAGGGGCTGAAGCTTTCTTT
CASSPMTGAEAFF
>13|NA|NA|TRBV12-3/TRBV12-4|TRBJ2-3
TGTGCCAGCAGACTTACAGGACGGGATACGCAGTATTTT
CASRLTGRDTQYF
>13|NA|NA|TRBV12-3/TRBV12-4|TRBJ1-4
TGTGCCAGCAGCCGTGGACTGGGAAATCGGCTGTTTTTT
CASSRGLGNRLFF
>16|few|TRBD1|TRBV5-1|TRBJ2-2
TGCGCCAGCAGGAGGCCGGGACAGGGGGCCATCGGGGAGCTGTTTTTT
CASRRPGQGAIGELFF
>14|NA|TRBD2|TRBV20-1|TRBJ2-1
TGCAGTGGGAGTATAGCGGGAGGCCCGGGTGAGCAGTTCTTC
CSGSIAGGPGEQFF
>15|NA|NA|TRBV4-1|TRBJ1-5
TGCGCCAGCAGCTCCGTAGGGGGTGGCAATCAGCCCCAGCATTTT
CASSSVGGGNQPQHF
>15|NA|NA|TRBV19|TRBJ2-7
TGTGCCAGTAGCAATCCCCCACAGGGCCGGTACGAGCAGTACTTC
CASSNPPQGRYEQYF
>16|NA|NA|TRBV4-3|TRBJ1-2
TGCGCCAGCAGCCAAGTCCGAGCCGGGTTGAACTATGGCTACACCTTC
CASSQVRAGLNYGYTF
>16|few|TRBD2|TRBV4-1|TRBJ2-1
TGCGCCAGCAGCCAAGGACGACCGGGGGGGGACCGTGAGCAGTTCTTC
CASSQGRPGGDREQFF
>16|NA|TRBD2|TRBV20-1|TRBJ2-1
TGCAGTGCTAGCCCTCAAGCGGGAGTAAGGCCGAATGAGCAGTTCTTC
CSASPQAGVRPNEQFF
>12|many|NA|TRBV7-9|TRBJ2-7
TGTGCCAGCAGCCGTACAGGAAACGAGCAGTACTTC
CASSRTGNEQYF
>14|many|NA|TRBV29-1|TRBJ2-5
TGCAGCGTTAAGTTATCGGGTTCCCAAGAGACCCAGTACTTC
CSVKLSGSQETQYF
>15|few|NA|TRBV24-1|TRBJ2-1
TGTGCCACCAGTGTCGTAGGGGACTCCTACAATGAGCAGTTCTTC
CATSVVGDSYNEQFF
>14|NA|NA|TRBV7-6|TRBJ1-6
TGTGCCAGCAGCTTGGACACAGCTCTAGCACCCCTCCACTTT
CASSLDTALAPLHF
>14|NA|NA|TRBV4-3|TRBJ2-1
TGCGCCAGCAGCCAAGATCGGTCGGCCTTCGGGCAGTTCTTC
CASSQDRSAFGQFF
>14|few|NA|TRBV7-2|TRBJ2-7
TGTGCCAGCAGCCCTTCTTGGGGCGCCTACGAGCAGTACTTC
CASSPSWGAYEQYF
>15|once|NA|TRBV7-2|TRBJ2-2
TGTGCCAGCAGCTTAAGGGCAGGGCAACCCGGGGAGCTGTTTTTT
CASSLRAGQPGELFF
>15|NA|NA|TRBV4-2|TRBJ2-5
TGTGCCAGCAGCCACCCCGGGACCATCCAAGAGACCCAGTACTTC
CASSHPGTIQETQYF
>14|NA|NA|TRBV19|TRBJ1-5
TGTGCCAGTAAGAGCAGGGCAGGGGATCAGCCCCAGCATTTT
CASKSRAGDQPQHF
>15|NA|NA|TRBV3-1|TRBJ2-7
TGTGCCAGCAGCCAAGGACTCCCGTCTTCCTACGAGCAGTACTTC
CASSQGLPSSYEQYF
>18|NA|TRBD1|TRBV3-1|TRBJ2-7
TGTGCCAGCAGCCAAGATCCACCCCACGGGACAGGGGGCGGCGAGCAGTACTTC
CASSQDPPHGTGGGEQYF
>16|NA|TRBD1|TRBV5-1|TRBJ2-7
TGCGCCAGCAGCACAACGTCGACAGGGTTGGACTACGAGCAGTACTTC
CASSTTSTGLDYEQYF
>15|NA|NA|TRBV5-1|TRBJ2-5
TGCGCCAGCAGCTTGATCTTGGCAACTCAAGAGACCCAGTACTTC
CASSLILATQETQYF
>17|few|NA|TRBV7-2|TRBJ2-5
TGTGCCAGCAGCTTAGCGCTTTGGGGATCGTACCAAGAGACCCAGTACTTC
CASSLALWGSYQETQYF
>14|few|TRBD1|TRBV20-1|TRBJ1-5
TGCAGTGCTAGGGGACAGGGGGGGGTTCAGCCCCAGCATTTT
CSARGQGGVQPQHF
>14|many|NA|TRBV12-3/TRBV12-4|TRBJ2-2
TGTGCCAGCAGCCGGGTCAGGAACACCGGGGAGCTGTTTTTT
CASSRVRNTGELFF
>14|NA|NA|TRBV12-3/TRBV12-4|TRBJ1-1
TGTGCCAGCAGTCCCTCTCCAGGGAACGCTGAAGCTTTCTTT
CASSPSPGNAEAFF
>14|NA|NA|TRBV5-1|TRBJ2-2
TGCGCCAGCAGCCCCCCCAGGGTAGTCGGGGAGCTGTTTTTT
CASSPPRVVGELFF
>17|NA|NA|TRBV4-2|TRBJ2-2
TGTGCCAGCAGCCAAGGGGGCCAGGGAAGATTGACCGGGGAGCTGTTTTTT
CASSQGGQGRLTGELFF
>16|few|TRBD1|TRBV20-1|TRBJ2-1
TGCAGTGCTAGGGTTCGTACCGGGACAGACTACAATGAGCAGTTCTTC
CSARVRTGTDYNEQFF
>15|few|NA|TRBV7-9|TRBJ1-1
TGTGCCAGCAGCTCAGGGACACTCATGGTGGCTGAAGCTTTCTTT
CASSSGTLMVAEAFF
>14|NA|TRBD2|TRBV30|TRBJ2-5
TGTGCCTGGAGCGGAGCGGGGGGTACAGAGACCCAGTACTTC
CAWSGAGGTETQYF
>17|few|NA|TRBV7-9|TRBJ1-1
TGTGCCAGCAGCCCGTGGGGGGGGCGGGCGGTTTGGACTGAAGCTTTCTTT
CASSPWGGRAVWTEAFF
>15|NA|NA|TRBV12-3/TRBV12-4|TRBJ2-5
TGTGCCAGCAGTGATAGAGGGAGAGGGAAGGAGACCCAGTACTTC
CASSDRGRGKETQYF
>14|few|NA|TRBV27|TRBJ2-7
TGTGCCAGCAGTTTAATCCAGGGTACCTACGAGCAGTACTTC
CASSLIQGTYEQYF
>14|NA|NA|TRBV12-3/TRBV12-4|TRBJ1-6
TGTGCCAGCAGTTTAGCAGGGACCAATTCACCCCTCCACTTT
CASSLAGTNSPLHF
>14|NA|NA|TRBV7-9|TRBJ1-1
TGTGCCAGCAGCTTAGGCGTGATGAACACTGAAGCTTTCTTT
CASSLGVMNTEAFF
>13|many|NA|TRBV12-3/TRBV12-4|TRBJ1-1
TGTGCCAGCAGCTCGACAGGGAACACTGAAGCTTTCTTT
CASSSTGNTEAFF
>15|NA|NA|TRBV24-1|TRBJ2-7
TGTGCCACCAGTGACTCCGGGACGGGGAGCTACGAGCAGTACTTC
CATSDSGTGSYEQYF
>13|NA|TRBD1|TRBV20-1|TRBJ2-7
TGCAGTGCTCGCCCGGACAGGGCGGGGGAGCAGTACTTC
CSARPDRAGEQYF
>16|few|NA|TRBV24-1|TRBJ2-4
TGTGCCACCAGTGGAGGGGGTCCTGCGGATAAAAACATTCAGTACTTC
CATSGGGPADKNIQYF
>15|NA|NA|TRBV27|TRBJ2-1
TGTGCCAGCAGGCCCACGCGGCAGGGGCGGAATGAGCAGTTCTTC
CASRPTRQGRNEQFF
>17|few|TRBD1|TRBV4-3|TRBJ1-6
TGCGCCAGCAGCCAAGATTTGATGCAGGGGGCAGCTTCACCCCTCCACTTT
CASSQDLMQGAASPLHF
>15|few|TRBD1|TRBV7-9|TRBJ1-1
TGTGCCAGCAGCTCCCTGACAGGGAGAGACACTGAAGCTTTCTTT
CASSSLTGRDTEAFF
>15|NA|NA|TRBV5-1|TRBJ2-5
TGCGCCAGCAGCTTGGCGACAGTTTCCCAAGAGACCCAGTACTTC
CASSLATVSQETQYF
>16|few|TRBD2|TRBV16|TRBJ2-7
TGTGCCAGCAGCCAATTATCTAGCGGGAGTCTAGGCGAGCAGTACTTC
CASSQLSSGSLGEQYF
>14|few|NA|TRBV12-3/TRBV12-4|TRBJ2-5
TGTGCCAGCAGAGGAGGAGGGTCCCAAGAGACCCAGTACTTC
CASRGGGSQETQYF
>14|many|TRBD1|TRBV29-1|TRBJ2-7
TGCAGCGTTGAAGGCTTGACAGGGGCCTACGAGCAGTACTTC
CSVEGLTGAYEQYF
>14|NA|NA|TRBV7-6|TRBJ2-5
TGTGCCAGCAGCTCAGGGTTCGCCCAAGAGACCCAGTACTTC
CASSSGFAQETQYF
>16|NA|NA|TRBV7-9|TRBJ2-2
TGTGACAGCAGCCGCTATGGCTCTTCGAACACCGGGGAGCTGTTTTTT
CDSSRYGSSNTGELFF
>13|NA|NA|TRBV27|TRBJ2-1
TGTGCCAGCAGTACCGGGACCTTCCAAAAGCAGTTCTTC
CASSTGTFQKQFF
>16|few|NA|TRBV7-3|TRBJ2-5
TGTGCCAGCAGCACAGGGGTACTAGCGGAACAAGAGACCCAGTACTTC
CASSTGVLAEQETQYF
>14|NA|TRBD1|TRBV5-1|TRBJ1-2
TGCGCCAGCAGCTGGGGACAGAGCCATTATGGCTACACCTTC
CASSWGQSHYGYTF
>13|NA|TRBD1|TRBV20-1|TRBJ2-7
TGCAGTGCCGCGGACAGGGCGACCTACGAGCAGTACTTC
CSAADRATYEQYF